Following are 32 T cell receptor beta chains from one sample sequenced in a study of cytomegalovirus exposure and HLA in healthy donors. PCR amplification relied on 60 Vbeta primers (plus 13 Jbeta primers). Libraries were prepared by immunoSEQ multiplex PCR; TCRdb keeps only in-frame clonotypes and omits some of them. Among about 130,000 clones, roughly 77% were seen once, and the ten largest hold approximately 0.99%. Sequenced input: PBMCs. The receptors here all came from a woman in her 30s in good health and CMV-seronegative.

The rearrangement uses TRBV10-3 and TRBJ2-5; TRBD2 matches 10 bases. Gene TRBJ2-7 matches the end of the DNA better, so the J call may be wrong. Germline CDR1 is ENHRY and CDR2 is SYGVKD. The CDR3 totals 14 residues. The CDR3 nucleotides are TGTGCCACCAGAGGGTTAGCGGGGGGTTACGAGCAGTACTTC. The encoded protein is CATRGLAGGYEQYF.

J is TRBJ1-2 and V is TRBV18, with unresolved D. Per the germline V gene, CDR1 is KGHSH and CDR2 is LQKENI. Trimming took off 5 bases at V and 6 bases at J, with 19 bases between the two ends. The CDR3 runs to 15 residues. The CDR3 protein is CASSATIRGEDGYTF. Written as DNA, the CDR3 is TGTGCCAGCTCAGCCACCATTCGTGGAGAGGATGGCTACACCTTC.

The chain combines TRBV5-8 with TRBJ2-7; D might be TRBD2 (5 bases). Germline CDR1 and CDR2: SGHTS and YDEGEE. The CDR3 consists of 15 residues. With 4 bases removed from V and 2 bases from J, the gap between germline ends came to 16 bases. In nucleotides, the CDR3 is TGTGCCAGCAGCCCCCTGGGTAGCGCGGCCTACGAGCAGTACTTC. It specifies CASSPLGSAAYEQYF.

Here the CDR3 reads CASSVTPQGTNEKLFF. DNA of the CDR3: TGTGCCAGCAGCGTAACCCCACAGGGTACTAATGAAAAACTGTTTTTT. The V call is TRBV9, the J call TRBJ1-4, with D possibly being TRBD1 (6 bases). Between the trimmed V and J ends, which lost 1 base and 2 bases, there was a span of 12 bases. CDR1 and CDR2 (germline): SGDLS, YYNGEE. The CDR3 totals 16 residues.

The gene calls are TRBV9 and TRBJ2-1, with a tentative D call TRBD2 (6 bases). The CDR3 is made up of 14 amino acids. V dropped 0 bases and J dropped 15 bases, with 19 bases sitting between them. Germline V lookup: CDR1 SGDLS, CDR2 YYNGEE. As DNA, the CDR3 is TGTGCCAGCAGCGTAGAAAGGGCAGGAGGGTTTCTGTTCTTC. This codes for CASSVERAGGFLFF.

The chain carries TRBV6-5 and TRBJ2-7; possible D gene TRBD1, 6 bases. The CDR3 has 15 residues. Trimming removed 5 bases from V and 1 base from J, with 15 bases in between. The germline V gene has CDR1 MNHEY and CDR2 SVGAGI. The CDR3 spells CASSRIDRNSYEQYF. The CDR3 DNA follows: TGTGCCAGCAGTAGGATCGACAGGAATTCCTACGAGCAGTACTTC.

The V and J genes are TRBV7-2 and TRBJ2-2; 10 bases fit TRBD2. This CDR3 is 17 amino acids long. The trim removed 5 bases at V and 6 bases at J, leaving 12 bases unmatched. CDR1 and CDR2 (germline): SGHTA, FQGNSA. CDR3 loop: CASSQGWGAGGSGELFF. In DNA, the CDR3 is TGTGCCAGCAGCCAAGGATGGGGAGCGGGGGGGTCCGGGGAGCTGTTTTTT. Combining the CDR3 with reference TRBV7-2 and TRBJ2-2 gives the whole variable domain GAGVSQSPSNKVTEKGKDVELRCDPISGHTALYWYRQSLGQGLEFLIYFQGNSAPDKSGLPSDRFSAERTGGSVSTLTIQRTQQEDSAVYLCASSQGWGAGGSGELFFGEGSRLTVL.

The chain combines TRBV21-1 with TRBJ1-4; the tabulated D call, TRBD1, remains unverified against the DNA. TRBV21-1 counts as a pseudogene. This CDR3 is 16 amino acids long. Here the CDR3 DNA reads TGTGCCAGCAGCTACATCGCCGAAAAACCTAATGAAAAACTGTTTTTT. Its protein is CASSYIAEKPNEKLFF.

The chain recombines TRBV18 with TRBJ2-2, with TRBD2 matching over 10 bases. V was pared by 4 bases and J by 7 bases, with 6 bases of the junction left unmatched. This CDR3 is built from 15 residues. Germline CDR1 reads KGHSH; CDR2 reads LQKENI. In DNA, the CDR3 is TGTGCCAGCTCACAGGGCCTAGCGGGAGTCGGGGAGCTGTTTTTT. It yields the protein CASSQGLAGVGELFF.

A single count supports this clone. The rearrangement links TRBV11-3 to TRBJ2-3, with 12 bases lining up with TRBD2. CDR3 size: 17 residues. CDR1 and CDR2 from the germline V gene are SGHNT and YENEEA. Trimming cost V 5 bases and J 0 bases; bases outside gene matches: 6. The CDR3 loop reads CASSSGTSGRSTDTQYF. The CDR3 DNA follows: TGTGCCAGCAGCAGCGGGACTAGCGGGCGAAGCACAGATACGCAGTATTTT.

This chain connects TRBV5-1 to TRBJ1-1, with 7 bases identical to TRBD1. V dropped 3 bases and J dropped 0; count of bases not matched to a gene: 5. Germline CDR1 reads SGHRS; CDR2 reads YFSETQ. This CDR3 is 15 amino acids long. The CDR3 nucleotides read TGCGCCAGCAGCTCCGTACAGGGGCTGAACACTGAAGCTTTCTTT. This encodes CASSSVQGLNTEAFF.

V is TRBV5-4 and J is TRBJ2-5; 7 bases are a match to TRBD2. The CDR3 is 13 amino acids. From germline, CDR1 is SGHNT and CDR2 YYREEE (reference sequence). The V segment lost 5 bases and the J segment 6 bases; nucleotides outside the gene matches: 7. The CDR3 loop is CASSSGGRKTQYF. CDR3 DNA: TGTGCCAGCAGTTCGGGGGGTCGGAAGACCCAGTACTTC.

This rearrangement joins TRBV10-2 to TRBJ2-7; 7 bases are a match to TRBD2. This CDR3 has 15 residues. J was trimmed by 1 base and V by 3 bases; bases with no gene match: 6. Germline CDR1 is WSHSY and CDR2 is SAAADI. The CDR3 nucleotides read TGCGCCAGCAGTGACCCCGGGACTACTTCCTACGAGCAGTACTTC. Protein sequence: CASSDPGTTSYEQYF.

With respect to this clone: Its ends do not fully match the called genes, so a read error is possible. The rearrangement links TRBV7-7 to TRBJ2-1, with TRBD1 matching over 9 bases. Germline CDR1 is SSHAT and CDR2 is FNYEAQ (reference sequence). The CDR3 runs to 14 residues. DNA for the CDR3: TGTGCTAGCAGCTTGGACAGGGGCGTCAATGAGCAGTTCTTC. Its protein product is CASSLDRGVNEQFF.

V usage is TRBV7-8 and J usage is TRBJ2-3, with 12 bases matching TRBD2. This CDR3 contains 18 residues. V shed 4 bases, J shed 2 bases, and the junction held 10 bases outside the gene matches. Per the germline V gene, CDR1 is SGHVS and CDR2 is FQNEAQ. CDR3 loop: CASSSPLAGGGNTDTQYF. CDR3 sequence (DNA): TGTGCCAGCAGCTCACCCCTAGCGGGGGGGGGAAACACAGATACGCAGTATTTT.

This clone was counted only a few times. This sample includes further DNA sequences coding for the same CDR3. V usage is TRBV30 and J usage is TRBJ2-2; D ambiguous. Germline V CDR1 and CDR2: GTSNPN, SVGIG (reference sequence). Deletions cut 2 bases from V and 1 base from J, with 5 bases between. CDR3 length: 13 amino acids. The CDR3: CAWSTGNTGELFF. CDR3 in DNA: TGTGCCTGGAGTACGGGGAACACCGGGGAGCTGTTTTTT.

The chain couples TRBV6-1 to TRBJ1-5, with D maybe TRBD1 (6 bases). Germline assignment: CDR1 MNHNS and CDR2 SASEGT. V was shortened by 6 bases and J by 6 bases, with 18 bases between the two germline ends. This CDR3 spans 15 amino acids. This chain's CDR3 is CASRPGANSLQPQHF. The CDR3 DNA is TGTGCCAGCAGGCCAGGGGCCAACTCCCTTCAGCCCCAGCATTTT.

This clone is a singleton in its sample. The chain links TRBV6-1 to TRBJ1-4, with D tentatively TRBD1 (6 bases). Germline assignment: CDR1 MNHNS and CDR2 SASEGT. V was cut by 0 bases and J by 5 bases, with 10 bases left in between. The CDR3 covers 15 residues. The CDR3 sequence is CASSEASGVNEKLFF. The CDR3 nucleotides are TGTGCCAGCAGTGAAGCGTCAGGGGTAAATGAAAAACTGTTTTTT.

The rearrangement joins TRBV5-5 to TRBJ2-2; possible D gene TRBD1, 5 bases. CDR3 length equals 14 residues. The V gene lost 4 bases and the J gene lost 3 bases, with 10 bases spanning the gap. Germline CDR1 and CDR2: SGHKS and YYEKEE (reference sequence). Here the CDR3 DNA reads TGTGCCAGCAGCGCCAGGGTTGACACCGGGGAGCTGTTTTTT. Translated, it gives CASSARVDTGELFF.

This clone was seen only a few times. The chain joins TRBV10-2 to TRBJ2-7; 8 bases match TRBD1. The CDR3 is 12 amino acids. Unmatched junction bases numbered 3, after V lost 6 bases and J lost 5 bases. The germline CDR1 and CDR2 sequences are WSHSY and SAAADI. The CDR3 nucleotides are TGCGCCAGCAGCGAACAGGGGGACGAGCAGTACTTC. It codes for CASSEQGDEQYF.

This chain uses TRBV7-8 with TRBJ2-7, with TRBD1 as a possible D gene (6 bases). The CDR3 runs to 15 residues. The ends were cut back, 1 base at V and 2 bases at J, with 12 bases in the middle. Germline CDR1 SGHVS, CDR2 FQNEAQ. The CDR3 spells CASSLEGRGTYEQYF. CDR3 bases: TGTGCCAGCAGCTTAGAAGGCAGGGGAACCTACGAGCAGTACTTC.

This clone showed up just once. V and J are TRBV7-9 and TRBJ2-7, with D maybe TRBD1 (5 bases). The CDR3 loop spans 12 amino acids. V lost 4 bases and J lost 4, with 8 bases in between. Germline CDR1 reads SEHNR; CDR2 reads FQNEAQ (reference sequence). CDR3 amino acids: CASSYDRYEQYF. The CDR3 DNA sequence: TGTGCCAGCAGCTACGACAGATACGAGCAGTACTTC.

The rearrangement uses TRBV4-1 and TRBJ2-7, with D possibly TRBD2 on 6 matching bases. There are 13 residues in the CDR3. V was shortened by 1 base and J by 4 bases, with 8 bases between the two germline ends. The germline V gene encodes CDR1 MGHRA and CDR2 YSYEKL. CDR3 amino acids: CASSQVGRYEQYF. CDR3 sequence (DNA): TGCGCCAGCAGCCAAGTAGGGAGGTACGAGCAGTACTTC.

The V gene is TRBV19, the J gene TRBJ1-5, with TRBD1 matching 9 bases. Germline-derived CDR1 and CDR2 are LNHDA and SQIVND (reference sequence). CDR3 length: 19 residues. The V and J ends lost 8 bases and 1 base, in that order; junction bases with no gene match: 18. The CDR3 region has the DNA TGTGCCAGTGGTGTGCCTGGACAGGGGCCAGAGTGGAGCAATCAGCCCCAGCATTTT. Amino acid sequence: CASGVPGQGPEWSNQPQHF.

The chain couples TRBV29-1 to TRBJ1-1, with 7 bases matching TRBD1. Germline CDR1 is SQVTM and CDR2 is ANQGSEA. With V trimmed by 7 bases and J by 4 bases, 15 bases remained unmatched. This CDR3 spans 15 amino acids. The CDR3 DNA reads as TGCAGCGCCCCTGGTAGGGGGCGGCTGGGCACTGAAGCTTTCTTT. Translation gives CSAPGRGRLGTEAFF.

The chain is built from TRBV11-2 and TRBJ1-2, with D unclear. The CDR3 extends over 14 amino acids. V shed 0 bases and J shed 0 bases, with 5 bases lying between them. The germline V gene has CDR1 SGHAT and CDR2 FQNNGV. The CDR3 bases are TGTGCCAGCAGCTTAGACAGGACTAACTATGGCTACACCTTC. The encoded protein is CASSLDRTNYGYTF.

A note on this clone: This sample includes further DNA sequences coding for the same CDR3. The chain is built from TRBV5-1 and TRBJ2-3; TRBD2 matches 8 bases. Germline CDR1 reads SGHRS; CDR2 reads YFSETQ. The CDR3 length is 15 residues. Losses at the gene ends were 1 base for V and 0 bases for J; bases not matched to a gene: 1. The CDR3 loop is CASSLSGGSTDTQYF. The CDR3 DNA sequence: TGCGCCAGCAGCTTGAGCGGGGGTAGCACAGATACGCAGTATTTT.

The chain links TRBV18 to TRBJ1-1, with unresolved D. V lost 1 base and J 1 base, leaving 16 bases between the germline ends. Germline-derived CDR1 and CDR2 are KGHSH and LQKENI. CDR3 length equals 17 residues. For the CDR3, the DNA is TGTGCCAGCTCACCACGACCGTCCGGGATGGGGAACACTGAAGCTTTCTTT. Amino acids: CASSPRPSGMGNTEAFF. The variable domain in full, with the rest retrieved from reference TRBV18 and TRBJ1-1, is NAGVMQNPRHLVRRRGQEARLRCSPMKGHSHVYWYRQLPEEGLKFMVYLQKENIIDESGMPKERFSAEFPKEGPSILRIQQVVRGDSAAYFCASSPRPSGMGNTEAFFGQGTRLTVV.

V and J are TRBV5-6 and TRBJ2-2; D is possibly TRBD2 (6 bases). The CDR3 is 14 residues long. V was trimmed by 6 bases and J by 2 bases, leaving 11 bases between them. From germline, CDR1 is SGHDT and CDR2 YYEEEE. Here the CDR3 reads CASNPGGNTGELFF. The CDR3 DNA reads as TGTGCCAGCAACCCCGGGGGTAACACCGGGGAGCTGTTTTTT. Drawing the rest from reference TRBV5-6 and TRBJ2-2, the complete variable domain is DAGVTQSPTHLIKTRGQQVTLRCSPKSGHDTVSWYQQALGQGPQFIFQYYEEEERQRGNFPDRFSGHQFPNYSSELNVNALLLGDSALYLCASNPGGNTGELFFGEGSRLTVL.

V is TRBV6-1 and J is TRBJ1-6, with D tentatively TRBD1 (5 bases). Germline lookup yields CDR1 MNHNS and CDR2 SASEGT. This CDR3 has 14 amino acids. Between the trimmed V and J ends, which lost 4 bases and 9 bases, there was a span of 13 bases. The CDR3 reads CASSVNQGTSPLHF. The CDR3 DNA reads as TGTGCCAGCAGTGTGAATCAGGGTACTTCACCCCTCCACTTT.

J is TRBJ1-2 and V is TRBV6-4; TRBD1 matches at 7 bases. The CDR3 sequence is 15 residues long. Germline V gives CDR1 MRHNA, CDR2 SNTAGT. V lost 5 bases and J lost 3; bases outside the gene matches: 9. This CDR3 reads CASSTPTGTHYGYTF. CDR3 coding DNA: TGTGCCAGCAGTACCCCGACAGGGACTCACTATGGCTACACCTTC.

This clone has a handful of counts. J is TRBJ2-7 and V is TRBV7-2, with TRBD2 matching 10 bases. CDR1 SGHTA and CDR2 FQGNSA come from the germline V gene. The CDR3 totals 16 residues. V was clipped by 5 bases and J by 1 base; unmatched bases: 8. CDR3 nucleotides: TGTGCCAGCAGCGGGAGGACTAGCGGACTTTCCTACGAGCAGTACTTC. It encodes CASSGRTSGLSYEQYF. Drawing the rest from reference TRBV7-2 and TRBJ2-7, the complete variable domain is GAGVSQSPSNKVTEKGKDVELRCDPISGHTALYWYRQSLGQGLEFLIYFQGNSAPDKSGLPSDRFSAERTGGSVSTLTIQRTQQEDSAVYLCASSGRTSGLSYEQYFGPGTRLTVT.